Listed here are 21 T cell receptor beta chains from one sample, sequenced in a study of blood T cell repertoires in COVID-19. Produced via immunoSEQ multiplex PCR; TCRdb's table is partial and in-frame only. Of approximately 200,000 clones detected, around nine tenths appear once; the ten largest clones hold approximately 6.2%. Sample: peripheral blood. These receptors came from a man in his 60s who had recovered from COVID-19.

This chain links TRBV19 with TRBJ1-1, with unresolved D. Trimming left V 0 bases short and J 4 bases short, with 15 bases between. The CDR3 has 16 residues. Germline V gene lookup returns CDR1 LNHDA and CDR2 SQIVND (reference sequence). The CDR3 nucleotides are TGTGCCAGTAGTATAGATCTTCGACGGGTGACCACTGAAGCTTTCTTT. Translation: CASSIDLRRVTTEAFF.

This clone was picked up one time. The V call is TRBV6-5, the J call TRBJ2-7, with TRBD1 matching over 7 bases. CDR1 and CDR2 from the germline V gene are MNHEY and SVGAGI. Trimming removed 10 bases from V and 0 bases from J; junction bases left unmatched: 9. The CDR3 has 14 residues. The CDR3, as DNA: TGTGCCACCCATCCGGGACAGACCTCCTACGAGCAGTACTTC. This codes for CATHPGQTSYEQYF.

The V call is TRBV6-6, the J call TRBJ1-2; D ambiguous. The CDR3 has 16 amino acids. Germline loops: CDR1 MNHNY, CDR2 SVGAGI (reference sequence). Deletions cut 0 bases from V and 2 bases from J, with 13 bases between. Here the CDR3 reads CASSYSMRRTNYGYTF. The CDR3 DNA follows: TGTGCCAGCAGTTACTCGATGCGGAGGACCAACTATGGCTACACCTTC.

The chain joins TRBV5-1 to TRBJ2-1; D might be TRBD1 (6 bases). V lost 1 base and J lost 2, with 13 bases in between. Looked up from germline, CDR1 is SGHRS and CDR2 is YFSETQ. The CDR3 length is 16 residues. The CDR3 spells CASSLTTGPTYNEQFF. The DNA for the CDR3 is TGCGCCAGCAGCTTGACCACAGGGCCGACCTACAATGAGCAGTTCTTC.

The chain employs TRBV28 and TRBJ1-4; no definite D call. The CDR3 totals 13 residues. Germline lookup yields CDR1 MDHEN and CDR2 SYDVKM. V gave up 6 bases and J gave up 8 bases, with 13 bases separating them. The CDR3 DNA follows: TGTGCCAGCAGCAAGACGGGTTCAGAAAAACTGTTTTTT. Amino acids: CASSKTGSEKLFF.

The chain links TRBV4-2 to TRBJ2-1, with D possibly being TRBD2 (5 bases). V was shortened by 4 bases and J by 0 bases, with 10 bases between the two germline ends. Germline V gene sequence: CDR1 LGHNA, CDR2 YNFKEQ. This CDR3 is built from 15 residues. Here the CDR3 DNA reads TGTGCCAGCAGCCGCGGACTTAGCTCCTACAATGAGCAGTTCTTC. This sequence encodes CASSRGLSSYNEQFF.

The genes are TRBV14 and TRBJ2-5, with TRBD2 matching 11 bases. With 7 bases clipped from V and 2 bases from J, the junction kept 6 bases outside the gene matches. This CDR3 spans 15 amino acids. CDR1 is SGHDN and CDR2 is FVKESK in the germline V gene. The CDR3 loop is CASTPVAGGQETQYF. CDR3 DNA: TGTGCCAGCACCCCCGTAGCGGGGGGGCAAGAGACCCAGTACTTC. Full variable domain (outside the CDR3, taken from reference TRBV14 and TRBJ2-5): EAGVTQFPSHSVIEKGQTVTLRCDPISGHDNLYWYRRVMGKEIKFLLHFVKESKQDESGMPNNRFLAERTGGTYSTLKVQPAELEDSGVYFCASTPVAGGQETQYFGPGTRLLVL.

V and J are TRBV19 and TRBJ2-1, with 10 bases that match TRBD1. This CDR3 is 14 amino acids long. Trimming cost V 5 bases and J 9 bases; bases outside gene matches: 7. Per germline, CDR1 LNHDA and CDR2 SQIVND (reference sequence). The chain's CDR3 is CASSVSGTGVEQFF. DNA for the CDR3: TGTGCCAGTAGTGTCTCGGGGACAGGGGTTGAGCAGTTCTTC.

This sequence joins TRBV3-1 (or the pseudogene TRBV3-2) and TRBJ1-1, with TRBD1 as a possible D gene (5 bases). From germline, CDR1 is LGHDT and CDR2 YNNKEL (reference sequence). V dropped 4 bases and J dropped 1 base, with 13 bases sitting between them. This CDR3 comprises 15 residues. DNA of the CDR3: TGTGCCAGCAGCCTCCGGGGAGGGACGAACACTGAAGCTTTCTTT. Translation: CASSLRGGTNTEAFF.

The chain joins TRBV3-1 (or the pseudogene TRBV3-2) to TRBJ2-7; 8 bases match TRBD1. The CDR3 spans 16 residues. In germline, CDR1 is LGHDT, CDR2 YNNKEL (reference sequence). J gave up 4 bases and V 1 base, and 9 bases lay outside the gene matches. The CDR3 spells CASSQVGTGGRYEQYF. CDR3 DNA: TGTGCCAGCAGCCAAGTCGGGACAGGCGGTAGGTACGAGCAGTACTTC.

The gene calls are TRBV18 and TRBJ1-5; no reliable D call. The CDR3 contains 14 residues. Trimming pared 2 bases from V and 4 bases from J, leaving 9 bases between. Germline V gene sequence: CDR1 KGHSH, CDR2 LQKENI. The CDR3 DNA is TGTGCCAGCTCACCATCCCTGACAAATCAGCCCCAGCATTTT. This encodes CASSPSLTNQPQHF.

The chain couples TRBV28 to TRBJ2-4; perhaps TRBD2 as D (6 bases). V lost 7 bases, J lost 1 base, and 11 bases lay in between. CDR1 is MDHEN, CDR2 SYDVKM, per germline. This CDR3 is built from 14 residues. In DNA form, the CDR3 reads TGTGCCAGCAAGGAGGGTCCCGCCAAAAACATTCAGTACTTC. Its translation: CASKEGPAKNIQYF.

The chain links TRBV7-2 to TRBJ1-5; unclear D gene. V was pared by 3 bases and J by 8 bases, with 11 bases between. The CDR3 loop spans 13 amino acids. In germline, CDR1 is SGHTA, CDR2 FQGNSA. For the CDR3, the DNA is TGTGCCAGCAGCTTTACGATAACAGAGCCCCAGCATTTT. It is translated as CASSFTITEPQHF. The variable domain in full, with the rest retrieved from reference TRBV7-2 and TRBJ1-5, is GAGVSQSPSNKVTEKGKDVELRCDPISGHTALYWYRQSLGQGLEFLIYFQGNSAPDKSGLPSDRFSAERTGGSVSTLTIQRTQQEDSAVYLCASSFTITEPQHFGDGTRLSIL.

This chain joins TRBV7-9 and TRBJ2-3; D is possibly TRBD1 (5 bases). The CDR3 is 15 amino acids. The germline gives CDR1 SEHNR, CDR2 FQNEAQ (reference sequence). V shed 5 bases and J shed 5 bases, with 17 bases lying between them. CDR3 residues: CASSTTAGLGDTQYF. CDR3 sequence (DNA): TGTGCCAGCAGCACAACGGCAGGGTTGGGAGATACGCAGTATTTT.

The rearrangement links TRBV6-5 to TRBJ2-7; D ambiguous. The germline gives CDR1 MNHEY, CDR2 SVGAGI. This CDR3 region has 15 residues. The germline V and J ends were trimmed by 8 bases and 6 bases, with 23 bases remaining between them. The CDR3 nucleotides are TGTGCCAGCCGAAGCTCGGGTATCTTCCTCTCCGAGCAGTACTTC. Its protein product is CASRSSGIFLSEQYF.

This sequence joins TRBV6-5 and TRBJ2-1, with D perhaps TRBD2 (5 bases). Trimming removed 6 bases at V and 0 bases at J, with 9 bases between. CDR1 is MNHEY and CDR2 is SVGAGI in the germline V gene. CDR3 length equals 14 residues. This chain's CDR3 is CASSGIPSYNEQFF. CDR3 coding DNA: TGTGCCAGCAGCGGGATCCCCTCCTACAATGAGCAGTTCTTC.

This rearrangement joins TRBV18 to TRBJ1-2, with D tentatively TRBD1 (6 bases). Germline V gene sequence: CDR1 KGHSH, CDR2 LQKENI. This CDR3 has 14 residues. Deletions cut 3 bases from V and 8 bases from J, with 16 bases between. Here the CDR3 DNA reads TGTGCCAGCTCACCGTCTGGGACACAGGTCGGCTACACCTTC. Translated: CASSPSGTQVGYTF.

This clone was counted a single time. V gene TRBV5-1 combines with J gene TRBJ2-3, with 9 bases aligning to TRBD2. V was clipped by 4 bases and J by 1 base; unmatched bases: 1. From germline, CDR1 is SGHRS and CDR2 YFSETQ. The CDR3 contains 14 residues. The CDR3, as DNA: TGCGCCAGCAGCCGCGGGAGGGGCACAGATACGCAGTATTTT. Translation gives CASSRGRGTDTQYF.

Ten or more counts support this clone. The CDR3 nucleotides read TGTGCCAGCAGTCGACAGGGGAACTATGGCTACACCTTC. It is translated as CASSRQGNYGYTF. This sequence joins TRBV6-5 and TRBJ1-2, with 8 bases fitting TRBD1. CDR3 length: 13 amino acids. The germline V gene encodes CDR1 MNHEY and CDR2 SVGAGI. V lost 5 bases, J lost 2 bases, and 1 base stayed unmatched.

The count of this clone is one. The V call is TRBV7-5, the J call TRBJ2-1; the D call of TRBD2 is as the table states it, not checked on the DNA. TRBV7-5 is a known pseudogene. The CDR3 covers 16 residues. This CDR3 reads CARSLARGAPLYEQFF. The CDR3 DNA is TGTGCCAGAAGCTTAGCGCGGGGGGCCCCCTTGTATGAGCAGTTCTTC.

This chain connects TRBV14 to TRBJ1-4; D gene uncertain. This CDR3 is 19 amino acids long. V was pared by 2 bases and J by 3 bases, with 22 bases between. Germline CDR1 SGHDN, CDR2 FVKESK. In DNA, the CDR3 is TGTGCCAGCAGCCAACGGGTCCAACCCAACCGTCCTCCTAATGAAAAACTGTTTTTT. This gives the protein CASSQRVQPNRPPNEKLFF.